There are a few counts of the clone carrying this T cell receptor (beta chain). This sample also contains other DNA sequences that code for the same CDR3. Every bit of the isolated RNA underwent reverse transcription, so sequencing read expressed TCRB transcripts. Using immunoSEQ multiplex PCR, the repertoire was profiled, and TCRdb retains in-frame clones only, with some absent. The data show hundreds of thousands of clones, 25% to 35% seen once. The data derive from a study of beta chain features in type 1 diabetes. The length of the CDR3 is 15 residues. The V end was cut by 3 bases, the J end by 2 bases, with 11 bases between. Looked up from germline, CDR1 is KGHSH and CDR2 is LQKENI.

This chain uses TRBV18 with TRBJ2-1, with D possibly TRBD2 on 5 matching bases. The clonotype comes from a young man in good health. The sequencing sample was made of naive CD4+ T cells from blood. The CDR3 DNA is TGTGCCAGCTCACCTCCGGGATCGACCTACAATGAGCAGTTCTTC. Encoded protein: CASSPPGSTYNEQFF.